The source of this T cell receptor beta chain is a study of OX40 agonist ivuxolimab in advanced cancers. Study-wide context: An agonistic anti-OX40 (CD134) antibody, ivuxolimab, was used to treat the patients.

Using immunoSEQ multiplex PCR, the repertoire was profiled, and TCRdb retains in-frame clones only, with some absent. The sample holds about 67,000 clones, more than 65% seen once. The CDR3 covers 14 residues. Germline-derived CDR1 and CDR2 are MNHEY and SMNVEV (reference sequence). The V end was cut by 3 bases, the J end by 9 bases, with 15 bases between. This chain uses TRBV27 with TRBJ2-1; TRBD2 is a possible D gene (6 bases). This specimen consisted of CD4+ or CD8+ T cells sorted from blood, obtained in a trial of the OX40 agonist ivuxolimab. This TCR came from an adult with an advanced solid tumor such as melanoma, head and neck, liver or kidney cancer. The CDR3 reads CASSFLTSMGEQFF. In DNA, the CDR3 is TGTGCCAGCAGTTTCCTGACTAGTATGGGTGAGCAGTTCTTC.